These 13 T cell receptor beta chains share one sample of origin, sequenced in a study of blood T cell repertoires in COVID-19 (dated by TCRdb to 2018 to 2020). The library came from the immunoSEQ multiplex PCR assay. TCRdb obtained this table from immuneACCESS and retained in-frame rearrangements with V and J assigned. These tables miss some clones; where compared with another copy, unresolved V genes account for less than half of the shortfall, and the remainder is unexplained. This sample is represented by around 72,000 clones; 87% of them were singletons. The ten most abundant clones make up approximately 8% of the sample. Specimen: peripheral blood. The receptor source for this set is a man in his fifties or sixties with active COVID-19.

The chain has TRBV9 and TRBJ1-6, with no clear D. This CDR3 contains 13 residues. Trimming cost V 7 bases and J 7 bases, with 12 bases left between them. Germline CDR1 and CDR2: SGDLS and YYNGEE. The CDR3 is CASWAVGNSPLHF. The DNA for the CDR3 is TGTGCCAGCTGGGCAGTCGGAAATTCACCCCTCCACTTT.

V and J are TRBV10-3 and TRBJ2-3; 7 nucleotides agree with TRBD1. With V trimmed by 0 bases and J by 0 bases, 9 bases remained unmatched. Germline values: CDR1 ENHRY, CDR2 SYGVKD. This CDR3 is 18 amino acids long. In DNA, the CDR3 is TGTGCCATCAGTGAGTCGGTCGGGACAGCATCTAGCACAGATACGCAGTATTTT. Its protein is CAISESVGTASSTDTQYF.

This sequence joins TRBV2 and TRBJ2-1; 9 bases align to TRBD2. CDR1 SNHLY and CDR2 FYNNEI come from the germline V gene. V lost 1 base to trimming and J lost 15 bases; unmatched junction nucleotides: 10. The CDR3 consists of 14 residues. The CDR3 sequence: CASSEGTWGTSLFF. CDR3 nucleotide sequence: TGTGCCAGCAGTGAAGGGACATGGGGGACTAGCCTGTTCTTC.

The chain combines TRBV4-1 with TRBJ1-1, with 8 nucleotides matching TRBD1. Germline V gives CDR1 MGHRA, CDR2 YSYEKL. The CDR3 extends over 15 amino acids. V lost 3 bases and J lost 4; bases outside the gene matches: 7. The CDR3 here is CASSHHGGQGTEAFF. The CDR3 DNA follows: TGCGCCAGCAGCCATCATGGCGGACAGGGCACTGAAGCTTTCTTT.

This rearrangement joins TRBV7-9 to TRBJ2-5; tentatively, D is TRBD2 (6 bases). Between the trimmed V and J ends, which lost 3 bases and 3 bases, there was a span of 17 bases. The CDR3 spans 16 residues. Germline V gene sequence: CDR1 SEHNR, CDR2 FQNEAQ (reference sequence). CDR3 coding DNA: TGTGCCAGCAGCTTTCAGGCGGGATACGGCAAAGAGACCCAGTACTTC. Amino acid sequence: CASSFQAGYGKETQYF.

The chain joins TRBV6-5 to TRBJ1-4; D gene uncertain. From germline, CDR1 is MNHEY and CDR2 SVGAGI. CDR3 size: 15 residues. Trimming shortened V by 6 bases and J by 7 bases, and 18 bases separated the two germline ends. CDR3 nucleotides: TGTGCCAGCAGGTCCGGAGGACTGAGGGTTGAAAAACTGTTTTTT. It yields the protein CASRSGGLRVEKLFF.

CDR3 DNA sequence: TGTGCCAGCGGCCGAACCTCTGGAAACACCATATATTTT. This codes for CASGRTSGNTIYF. This sequence joins TRBV21-1 and TRBJ1-3; the table's D gene call, TRBD1, was not cross checked with the DNA. TRBV21-1 is described as a pseudogene. The CDR3 is made up of 13 amino acids.

The J gene is TRBJ2-7, the V gene TRBV28; TRBD2 matches 7 bases. V trimming: 7 bases; J trimming: 7 bases; junction bases outside the gene matches: 7. The V gene's germline CDR1 is MDHEN and CDR2 SYDVKM. The CDR3 has 12 residues. The CDR3 sequence: CASKIFSGEQYF. The CDR3 DNA is TGTGCCAGCAAAATATTTAGCGGGGAGCAGTACTTC. The full variable domain, in which reference TRBV28 and TRBJ2-7 provide the parts outside the CDR3, is DVKVTQSSRYLVKRTGEKVFLECVQDMDHENMFWYRQDPGLGLRLIYFSYDVKMKEKGDIPEGYSVSREKKERFSLILESASTNQTSMYLCASKIFSGEQYFGPGTRLTVT.

The CDR3: CASSGTGGRGNTIYF. The CDR3 DNA is TGTGCCAGCAGTGGGACAGGGGGACGTGGAAACACCATATATTTT. The V and J genes are TRBV2 and TRBJ1-3, with TRBD1 identical over 10 bases. There are 15 residues in the CDR3. Germline CDR1 reads SNHLY; CDR2 reads FYNNEI. With 4 bases clipped from V and 3 bases from J, the junction kept 3 bases outside the gene matches.

The chain uses TRBV28 and TRBJ1-5; the match to TRBD1 covers 7 bases. The CDR3 totals 14 residues. With V trimmed by 2 bases and J by 7 bases, 5 bases remained unmatched. Germline CDR1 and CDR2: MDHEN and SYDVKM. The CDR3 here is CASSLQTGRQPQHF. The DNA of the CDR3 is TGTGCCAGCAGTTTACAGACAGGGAGACAGCCCCAGCATTTT. The entire variable domain, with the rest obtained from reference TRBV28 and TRBJ1-5, is as follows: DVKVTQSSRYLVKRTGEKVFLECVQDMDHENMFWYRQDPGLGLRLIYFSYDVKMKEKGDIPEGYSVSREKKERFSLILESASTNQTSMYLCASSLQTGRQPQHFGDGTRLSIL.

This clone was seen more than once but under ten times. V gene TRBV5-8 combines with J gene TRBJ1-5; no clear D. V lost 1 base and J 3 bases, leaving 2 bases between the germline ends. The CDR3 has 12 amino acids. The V gene's germline CDR1 is SGHTS and CDR2 YDEGEE. The CDR3 loop is CASSLYNQPQHF. The CDR3 nucleotides are TGTGCCAGCAGCTTGTACAATCAGCCCCAGCATTTT.

The rearrangement joins TRBV5-5 to TRBJ1-2; unclear D gene. The V and J ends lost 0 bases and 0 bases respectively, with 12 bases between them. The germline V gene has CDR1 SGHKS and CDR2 YYEKEE (reference sequence). The CDR3 consists of 16 residues. The CDR3 sequence: CASSLAAGKANYGYTF. CDR3 nucleotide sequence: TGTGCCAGCAGCTTGGCTGCAGGTAAAGCTAACTATGGCTACACCTTC.

The V call is TRBV3-1 (or the pseudogene TRBV3-2), the J call TRBJ1-2; D is unresolved. Trimming left V 3 bases short and J 2 bases short, with 10 bases between. Per germline, CDR1 LGHDT and CDR2 YNNKEL (reference sequence). The CDR3 loop spans 14 amino acids. For the CDR3, the DNA is TGTGCCAGCAGCCAGAAAGAGGAGAACTATGGCTACACCTTC. Translation gives CASSQKEENYGYTF.